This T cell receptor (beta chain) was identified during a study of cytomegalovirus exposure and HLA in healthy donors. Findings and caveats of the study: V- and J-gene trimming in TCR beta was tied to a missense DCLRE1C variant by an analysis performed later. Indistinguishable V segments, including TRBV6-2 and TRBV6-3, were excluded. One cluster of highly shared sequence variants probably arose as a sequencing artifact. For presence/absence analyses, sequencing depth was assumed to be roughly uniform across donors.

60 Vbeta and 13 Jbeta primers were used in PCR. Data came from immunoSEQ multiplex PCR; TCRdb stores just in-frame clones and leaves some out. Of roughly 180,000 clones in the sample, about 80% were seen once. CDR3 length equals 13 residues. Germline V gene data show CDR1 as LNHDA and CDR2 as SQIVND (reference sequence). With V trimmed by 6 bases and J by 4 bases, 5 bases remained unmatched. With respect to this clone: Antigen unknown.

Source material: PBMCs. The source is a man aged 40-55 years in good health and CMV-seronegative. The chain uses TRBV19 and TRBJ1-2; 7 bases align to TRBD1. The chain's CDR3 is CASRMGQTYGYTF. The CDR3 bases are TGTGCCAGTAGGATGGGACAGACCTATGGCTACACCTTC.